Described below is a single TCR beta chain sequence and its context. Its matching antigen is unknown. This sample is drawn from a study of T cells in localized non-small cell lung cancer. TCRdb keeps only in-frame clones here, not all; method: immunoSEQ multiplex PCR. The repertoire holds some 1,400 clones, with around a quarter as singletons. Lacking atypia, the adjacent lung had been sampled at least 2 cm away from the tumor margin. Study-level results: Tumor showed lower T cell clonality than uninvolved adjacent lung, where it was highest. One tumor region alone was sequenced, and heterogeneity therefore remains possible.

The sequence came from a woman aged 35 to 70 with stage I squamous cell lung carcinoma. Sequencing used normal lung tissue next to the tumor, obtained before any cancer treatment.

The CDR3 spells CASSPSWGGAETQYF. The CDR3 nucleotides are TGTGCCAGCAGCCCCTCATGGGGGGGGGCAGAGACCCAGTACTTC. The chain employs TRBV6-8 and TRBJ2-5; a weak D match, TRBD2 (7 bases). The CDR3 is 15 amino acids. With 6 bases removed from V and 4 bases from J, the gap between germline ends came to 18 bases. Germline V gives CDR1 MNHGY, CDR2 SAAAGT.